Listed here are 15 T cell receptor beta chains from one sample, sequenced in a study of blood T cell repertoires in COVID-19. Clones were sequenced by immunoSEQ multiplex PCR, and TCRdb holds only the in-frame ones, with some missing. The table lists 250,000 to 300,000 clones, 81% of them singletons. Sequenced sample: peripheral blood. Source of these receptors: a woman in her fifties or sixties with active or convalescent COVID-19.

CDR3 amino acids: CASSLTGGSTGELFF. In DNA, the CDR3 is TGTGCCAGCAGCTTAACAGGGGGCAGTACCGGGGAGCTGTTTTTT. The chain combines TRBV7-6 with TRBJ2-2; 9 bases line up with TRBD1. In germline, CDR1 is SGHVS, CDR2 FNYEAQ. V lost 2 bases and J lost 5; bases outside the gene matches: 3. The CDR3 has 15 residues. Supplemented by reference TRBV7-6 and TRBJ2-2, the full variable domain reads GAGVSQSPRYKVTKRGQDVALRCDPISGHVSLYWYRQALGQGPEFLTYFNYEAQQDKSGLPNDRFSAERPEGSISTLTIQRTEQRDSAMYRCASSLTGGSTGELFFGEGSRLTVL.

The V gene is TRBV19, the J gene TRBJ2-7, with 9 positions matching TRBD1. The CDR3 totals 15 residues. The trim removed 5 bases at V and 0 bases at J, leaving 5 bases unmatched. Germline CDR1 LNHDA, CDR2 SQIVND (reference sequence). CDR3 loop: CASSLTTGGSYEQYF. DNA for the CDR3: TGTGCCAGTAGTCTGACGACAGGGGGCTCCTACGAGCAGTACTTC.

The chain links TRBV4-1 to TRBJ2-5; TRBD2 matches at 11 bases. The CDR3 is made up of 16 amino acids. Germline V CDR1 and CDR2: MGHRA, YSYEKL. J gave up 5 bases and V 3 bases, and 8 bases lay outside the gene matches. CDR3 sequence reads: CASSQFSGGAAETQYF. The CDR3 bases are TGCGCCAGCAGCCAGTTTAGCGGGGGGGCCGCGGAGACCCAGTACTTC.

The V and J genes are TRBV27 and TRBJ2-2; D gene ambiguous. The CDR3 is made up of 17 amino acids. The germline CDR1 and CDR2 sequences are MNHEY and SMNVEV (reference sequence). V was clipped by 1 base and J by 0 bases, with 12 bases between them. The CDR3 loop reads CASSLYVDTANTGELFF. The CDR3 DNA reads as TGTGCCAGCAGTTTATACGTCGACACCGCGAACACCGGGGAGCTGTTTTTT.

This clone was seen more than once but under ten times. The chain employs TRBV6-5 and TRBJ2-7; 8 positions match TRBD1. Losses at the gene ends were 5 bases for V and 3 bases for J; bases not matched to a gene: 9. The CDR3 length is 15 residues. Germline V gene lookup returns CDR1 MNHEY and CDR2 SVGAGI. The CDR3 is CASSKRQGSGYEQYF. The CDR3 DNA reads TGTGCCAGCAGTAAACGACAGGGGTCTGGCTACGAGCAGTACTTC.

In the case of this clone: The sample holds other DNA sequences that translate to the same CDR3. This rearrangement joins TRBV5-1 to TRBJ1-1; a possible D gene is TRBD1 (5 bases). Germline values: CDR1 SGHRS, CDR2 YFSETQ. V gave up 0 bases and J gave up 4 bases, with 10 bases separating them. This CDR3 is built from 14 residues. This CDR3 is CASSLGQGGTEAFF. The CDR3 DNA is TGCGCCAGCAGCTTGGGGCAGGGAGGCACTGAAGCTTTCTTT.

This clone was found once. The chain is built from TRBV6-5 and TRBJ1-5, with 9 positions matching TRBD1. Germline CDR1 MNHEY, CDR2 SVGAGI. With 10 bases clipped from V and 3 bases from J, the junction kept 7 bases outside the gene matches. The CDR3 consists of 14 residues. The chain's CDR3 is CATDGDRANQPQHF. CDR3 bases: TGTGCCACAGACGGGGACAGGGCCAATCAGCCCCAGCATTTT.

The CDR3 spells CASSPWTGATTGELFF. The CDR3 DNA reads as TGCGCCAGCAGCCCGTGGACAGGGGCGACGACCGGGGAGCTGTTTTTT. The J gene is TRBJ2-2, the V gene TRBV5-1; 9 bases map to TRBD1. The CDR3 loop spans 16 amino acids. Germline V gene sequence: CDR1 SGHRS, CDR2 YFSETQ. After removal of 4 bases from V and 5 bases from J, the junction contained 9 bases not matched to a gene.

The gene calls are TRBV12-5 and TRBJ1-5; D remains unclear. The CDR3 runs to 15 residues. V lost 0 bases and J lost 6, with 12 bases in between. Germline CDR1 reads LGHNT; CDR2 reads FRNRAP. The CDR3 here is CASGLVIRGSQPQHF. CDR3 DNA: TGTGCTAGTGGTTTGGTAATACGAGGGAGTCAGCCCCAGCATTTT.

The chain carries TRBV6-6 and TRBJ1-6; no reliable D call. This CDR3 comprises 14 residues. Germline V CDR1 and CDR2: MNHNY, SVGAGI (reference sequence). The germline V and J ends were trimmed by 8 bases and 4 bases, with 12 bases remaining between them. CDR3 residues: CASASGVYNSPLHF. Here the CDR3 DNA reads TGTGCCAGCGCCTCGGGTGTTTATAATTCACCCCTCCACTTT.

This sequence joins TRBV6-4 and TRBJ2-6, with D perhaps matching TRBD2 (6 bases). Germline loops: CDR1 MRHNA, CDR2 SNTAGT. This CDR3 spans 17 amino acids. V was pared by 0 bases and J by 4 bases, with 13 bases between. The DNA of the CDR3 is TGTGCCAGCAGTGACTCAGGAAGGGGAGGAGGGGCCAACGTCCTGACTTTC. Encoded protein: CASSDSGRGGGANVLTF.

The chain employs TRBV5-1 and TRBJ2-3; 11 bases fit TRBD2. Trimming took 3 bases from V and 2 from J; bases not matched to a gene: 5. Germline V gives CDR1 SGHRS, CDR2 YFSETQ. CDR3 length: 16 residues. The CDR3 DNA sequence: TGCGCCAGCAGCTCTGGACTAGCGGGCTCCACAGATACGCAGTATTTT. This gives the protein CASSSGLAGSTDTQYF.

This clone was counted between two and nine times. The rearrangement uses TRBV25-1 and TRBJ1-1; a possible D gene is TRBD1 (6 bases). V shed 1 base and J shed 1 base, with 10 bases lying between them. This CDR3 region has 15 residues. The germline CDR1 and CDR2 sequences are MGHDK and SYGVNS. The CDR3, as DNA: TGTGCCAGCAGTGAATGGGGGGGGGCGAACACTGAAGCTTTCTTT. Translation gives CASSEWGGANTEAFF.

CDR3 bases: TGTGCCAGCAGCTTAGAGGCGGGGGACGTCACAGATACGCAGTATTTT. This encodes CASSLEAGDVTDTQYF. This chain connects TRBV7-3 to TRBJ2-3; 7 bases fit TRBD2. The CDR3 has 16 amino acids. Germline CDR1 reads SGHTA; CDR2 reads FQGTGA. Trimming at V came to 2 bases and at J to 2 bases, leaving 7 bases not matched to a gene.

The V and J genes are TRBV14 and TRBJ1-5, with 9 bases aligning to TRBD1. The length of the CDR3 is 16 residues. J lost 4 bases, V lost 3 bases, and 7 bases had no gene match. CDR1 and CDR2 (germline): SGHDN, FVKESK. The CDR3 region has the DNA TGTGCCAGCAGCCAGGGGACAGGGCCAAGGAATCAGCCCCAGCATTTT. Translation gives CASSQGTGPRNQPQHF.